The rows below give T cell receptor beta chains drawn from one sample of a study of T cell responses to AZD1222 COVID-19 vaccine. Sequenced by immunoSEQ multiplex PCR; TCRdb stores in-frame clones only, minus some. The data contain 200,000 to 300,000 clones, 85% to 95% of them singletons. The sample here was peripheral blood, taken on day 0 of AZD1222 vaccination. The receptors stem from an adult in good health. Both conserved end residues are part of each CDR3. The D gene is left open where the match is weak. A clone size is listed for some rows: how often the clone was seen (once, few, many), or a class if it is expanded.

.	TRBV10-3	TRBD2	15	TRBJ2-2	TGTGCCATCAGCCTGGGAGGGAAGAACACCGGGGAGCTGTTTTTT	CAISLGGKNTGELFF
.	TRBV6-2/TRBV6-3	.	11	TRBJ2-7	TGTGCCAGCAGTTACACCTACGAGCAGTACTTC	CASSYTYEQYF
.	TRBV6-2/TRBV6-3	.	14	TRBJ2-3	TGTGCCAGCAGTTCCCAGCGGGGCACAGATACGCAGTATTTT	CASSSQRGTDTQYF
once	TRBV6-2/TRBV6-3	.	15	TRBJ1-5	TGTGCCAGCAGTTACCCGAGGGGGGGCAATCAGCCCCAGCATTTT	CASSYPRGGNQPQHF
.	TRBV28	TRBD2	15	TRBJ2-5	TGTGCCAGCAGCAACAGCGGGGGACCCCAAGAGACCCAGTACTTC	CASSNSGGPQETQYF
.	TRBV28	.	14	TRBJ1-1	TGTGCCGGAGGGAACGGGGGCACGAACACTGAAGCTTTCTTT	CAGGNGGTNTEAFF
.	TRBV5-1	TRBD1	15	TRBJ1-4	TGCGCCAGCAGCTTGGAGACAGGGTCAAATGAAAAACTGTTTTTT	CASSLETGSNEKLFF
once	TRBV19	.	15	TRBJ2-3	TGTGCCAGTAGTATAGGTCAGGGAGGAGTGGATACGCAGTATTTT	CASSIGQGGVDTQYF
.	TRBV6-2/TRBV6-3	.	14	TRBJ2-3	TGTGCCAGCAGTTACGGGGGGAGCACAGATACGCAGTATTTT	CASSYGGSTDTQYF
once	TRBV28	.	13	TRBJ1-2	TGTGCCAGCAGGCCCGCTAACTCTCGGGGCTACACCTTC	CASRPANSRGYTF
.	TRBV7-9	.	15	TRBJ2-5	TGTGCCAGCAGCTTCAACGGGGGTTTGAAGGAGACCCAGTACTTC	CASSFNGGLKETQYF
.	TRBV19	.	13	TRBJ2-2	TGTGCCAGTAGTATAGATCACGTCGGGGAGCTGTTTTTT	CASSIDHVGELFF
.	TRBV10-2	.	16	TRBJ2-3	TGCGCCAGCAGTGAGTCGGGGGTGGGGGGGCCAGATACGCAGTATTTT	CASSESGVGGPDTQYF
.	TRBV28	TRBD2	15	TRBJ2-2	TGTGCCAGCAGCTTAGCGGGAGGGCCGGACGGGGAGCTGTTTTTT	CASSLAGGPDGELFF
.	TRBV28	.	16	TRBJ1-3	TGTGCCAGCAGTTTACGGCTCGAGGGGACAGGAAACACCATATATTTT	CASSLRLEGTGNTIYF
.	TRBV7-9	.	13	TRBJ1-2	TGTGCCAGCAGCTTAGCGCCTTCACTCGGCTACACCTTC	CASSLAPSLGYTF
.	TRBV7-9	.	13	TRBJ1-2	TGTGCCAGCAGCTTAGGGACAAACTATGGCTACACCTTC	CASSLGTNYGYTF
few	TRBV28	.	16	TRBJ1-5	TGTGCCAGCAGTTTTCTACAGGGCTATAGGGGACAGCCCCAGCATTTT	CASSFLQGYRGQPQHF
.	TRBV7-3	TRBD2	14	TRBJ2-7	TGTGCCAGCAGCCCAACTAGCGGGAGTTACGAGCAGTACTTC	CASSPTSGSYEQYF
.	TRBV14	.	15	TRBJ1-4	TGTGCCAGCAGCCAGAGACAGCTTTCTAATGAAAAACTGTTTTTT	CASSQRQLSNEKLFF
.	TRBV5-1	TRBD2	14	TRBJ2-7	TGCGCCAGTGGATCTAGCGGGGGGACCTACGAGCAGTACTTC	CASGSSGGTYEQYF
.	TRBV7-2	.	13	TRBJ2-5	TGTGCCAGCACCCCAAGGGCGCAAGAGACCCAGTACTTC	CASTPRAQETQYF
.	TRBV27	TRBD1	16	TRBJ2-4	TGTGCCAGCAGTCGAGGGACAGAACTAGCCAAAAACATTCAGTACTTC	CASSRGTELAKNIQYF
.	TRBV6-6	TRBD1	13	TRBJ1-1	TGTGCCACCCGGGACAGAGTCAACACTGAAGCTTTCTTT	CATRDRVNTEAFF
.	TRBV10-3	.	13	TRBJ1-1	TGTGCCGGGCGGGGGCAGCTGAACACTGAAGCTTTCTTT	CAGRGQLNTEAFF
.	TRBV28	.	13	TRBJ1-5	TGTGCCAGCAGGTCAGGTAGCAATCAGCCCCAGCATTTT	CASRSGSNQPQHF
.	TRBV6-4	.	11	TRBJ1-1	TGTGCCAGCAGTGATGGCGGGGAAGCTTTCTTT	CASSDGGEAFF
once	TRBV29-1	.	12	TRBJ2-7	TGCAGCGTTGAATCATACATCTACGAGCAGTACTTC	CSVESYIYEQYF
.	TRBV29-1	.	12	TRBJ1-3	TGCAGCGTTGGAGACCCATCAAACACCATATATTTT	CSVGDPSNTIYF
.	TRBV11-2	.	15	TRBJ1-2	TGTGCCAGCAGCTTAGAACGCGCAGGGACTACTGGCTACACCTTC	CASSLERAGTTGYTF
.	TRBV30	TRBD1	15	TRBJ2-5	TGTGCCTCGAACGACCGACAGGGGGCCGGAGAGACCCAGTACTTC	CASNDRQGAGETQYF
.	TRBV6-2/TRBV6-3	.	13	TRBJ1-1	TGTGCCAGCAGTTACGGGGGGGGCACTGAAGCTTTCTTT	CASSYGGGTEAFF
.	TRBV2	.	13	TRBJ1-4	TGTGCCAGCAGTCCCAGAACTAATGAAAAACTGTTTTTT	CASSPRTNEKLFF
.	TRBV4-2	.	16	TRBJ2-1	TGTGCCAGCAGCCAAGATTTAAGGGGCGCGTTTAATGAGCAGTTCTTC	CASSQDLRGAFNEQFF
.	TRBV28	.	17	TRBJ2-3	TGTGCCAGCAGGACCGGGCAGGGACACTTATACACAGATACGCAGTATTTT	CASRTGQGHLYTDTQYF
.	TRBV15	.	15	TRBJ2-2	TGTGCCACCAGCACGCAGGGAGGGGGCACCGGGGAGCTGTTTTTT	CATSTQGGGTGELFF
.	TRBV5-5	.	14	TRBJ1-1	TGTGCCAGCAGCTTGGTGGTAGGGACGACTGAAGCTTTCTTT	CASSLVVGTTEAFF
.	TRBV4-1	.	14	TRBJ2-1	TGCGCCAGCAGCCGGGCTAGGGGCTACAATGAGCAGTTCTTC	CASSRARGYNEQFF
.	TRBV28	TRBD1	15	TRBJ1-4	TGTGCCAGCAGTTCCCGGGACAGCTTTAATGAAAAACTGTTTTTT	CASSSRDSFNEKLFF
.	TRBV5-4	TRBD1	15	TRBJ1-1	TGTGCCAGCAGCCCGCCGGGACAGATGAACACTGAAGCTTTCTTT	CASSPPGQMNTEAFF
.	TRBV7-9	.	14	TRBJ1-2	TGTGCCAGCAGCGCCGCCGGGACGGTCTATGGCTACACCTTC	CASSAAGTVYGYTF
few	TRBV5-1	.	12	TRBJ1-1	TGCGCCAGCAGCTTGGTGGACACTGAAGCTTTCTTT	CASSLVDTEAFF
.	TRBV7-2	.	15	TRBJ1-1	TGTGCCAGCAGCTTTGATGGGGCGCTGAACACTGAAGCTTTCTTT	CASSFDGALNTEAFF
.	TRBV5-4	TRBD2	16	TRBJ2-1	TGTGCCAGCAGCTTCCCGGCGGGAGGGGGGAACAATGAGCAGTTCTTC	CASSFPAGGGNNEQFF
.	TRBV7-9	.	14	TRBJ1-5	TGTGCCAGCAGCTTAGGGCAGAACAATCAGCCCCAGCATTTT	CASSLGQNNQPQHF
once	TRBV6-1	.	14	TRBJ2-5	TGTGCCAGCAGTGAAGGCGGGGTGAGTGAGACCCAGTACTTC	CASSEGGVSETQYF
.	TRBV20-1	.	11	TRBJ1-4	TGCAGTGTTCGAATCAATGAAAAACTGTTTTTT	CSVRINEKLFF
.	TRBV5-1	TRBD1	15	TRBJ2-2	TGCGCCAGCAGCTCCGGGACAGGAAACACCGGGGAGCTGTTTTTT	CASSSGTGNTGELFF
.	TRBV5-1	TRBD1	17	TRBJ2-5	TGCGCCAGCAGCTTGGGAGGCTACAGGGGCCAACAAGAGACCCAGTACTTC	CASSLGGYRGQQETQYF
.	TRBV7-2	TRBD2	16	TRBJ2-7	TGTGCCAGCAGCTTAATAGTGTCTAGCGGGAGTAACGAGCAGTACTTC	CASSLIVSSGSNEQYF
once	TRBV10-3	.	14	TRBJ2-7	TGTGCCATCAGCTCCCCAGTGGGGGCGGACGAGCAGTACTTC	CAISSPVGADEQYF
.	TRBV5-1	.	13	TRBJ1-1	TGCGCCAGCAGGAGAGGTTTCGGCACTGAAGCTTTCTTT	CASRRGFGTEAFF
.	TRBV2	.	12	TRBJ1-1	TGTGCCAGCGGTAGGGAGAACACTGAAGCTTTCTTT	CASGRENTEAFF
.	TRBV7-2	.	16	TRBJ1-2	TGTGCCAGCAGCCTAATGGGGCAGCTTCTTAACTATGGCTACACCTTC	CASSLMGQLLNYGYTF
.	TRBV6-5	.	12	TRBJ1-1	TGTGCCAGCAGTTACCGGAACACTGAAGCTTTCTTT	CASSYRNTEAFF
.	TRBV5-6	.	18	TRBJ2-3	TGTGCCAGCAGCACACAGTTAAGACTGCAGACTCCCACAGATACGCAGTATTTT	CASSTQLRLQTPTDTQYF
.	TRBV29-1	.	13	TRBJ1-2	TGCAGCGTTGACGGACAGAAGGTCTATGGCTACACCTTC	CSVDGQKVYGYTF